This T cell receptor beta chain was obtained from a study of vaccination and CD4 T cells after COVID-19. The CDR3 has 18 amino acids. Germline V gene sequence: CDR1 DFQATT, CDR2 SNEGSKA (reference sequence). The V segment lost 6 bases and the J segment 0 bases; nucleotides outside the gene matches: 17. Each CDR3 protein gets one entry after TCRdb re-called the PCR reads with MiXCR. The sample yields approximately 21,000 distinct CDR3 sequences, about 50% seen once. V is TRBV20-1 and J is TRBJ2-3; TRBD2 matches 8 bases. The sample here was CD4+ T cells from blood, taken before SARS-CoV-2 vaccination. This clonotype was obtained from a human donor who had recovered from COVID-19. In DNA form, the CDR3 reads TGCAGTGCCCCTACAATTAGCGGGACGACGGCTAGCACAGATACGCAGTATTTT. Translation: CSAPTISGTTASTDTQYF.